The 7 T cell receptor beta chains below all came from one sample that was sequenced in a study of T cells after yellow fever vaccination. TCRdb independently ran MiXCR on the 5' RACE reads; one entry per CDR3 protein. The data hold about 340,000 distinct CDR3 sequences, with around an eighth observed a single time. The sequencing here drew on CD4+ T cells sorted from PBMCs, taken 15 days after the yellow fever booster vaccination. These TCRs come from a man aged 18 to 30 who received the YFV17D yellow fever vaccine.

The rearrangement uses TRBV5-1 and TRBJ1-2, with 7 bases fitting TRBD1. CDR1 and CDR2 from the germline V gene are SGHRS and YFSETQ. This CDR3 contains 14 residues. After removal of 2 bases from V and 10 bases from J, the junction contained 11 bases not matched to a gene. The CDR3 nucleotides are TGCGCCAGCAGCTTTGGCCCGGGACAGTCAATCTACACCTTC. It codes for CASSFGPGQSIYTF.

This clonotype was observed a few times. The chain has TRBV4-3 and TRBJ2-7; TRBD1 might be the D (5 bases). CDR3 length: 15 residues. V shed 2 bases and J shed 1 base, with 12 bases lying between them. Germline CDR1 LGHNA, CDR2 YSLEER. CDR3 protein: CASSQYLQGSYEQYF. The CDR3 bases are TGCGCCAGCAGCCAATACCTCCAGGGTTCCTACGAGCAGTACTTC.

This clonotype was picked up a small number of times. V and J are TRBV28 and TRBJ1-1; the D gene is possibly TRBD1 (5 bases). V lost 11 bases and J lost 5, with 24 bases in between. CDR1 is MDHEN and CDR2 is SYDVKM in the germline V gene. This CDR3 contains 15 residues. The CDR3 nucleotides read TGTGCCTCTTCCGTCGGGGGGGGAATGAGGACTGAAGCTTTCTTT. It codes for CASSVGGGMRTEAFF.

This chain connects TRBV14 to TRBJ2-7; D not resolved. The CDR3 totals 12 residues. CDR1 is SGHDN and CDR2 is FVKESK in the germline V gene. Trimming took 2 bases from V and 6 from J, leaving 8 bases between them. DNA for the CDR3: TGTGCCAGCAGCCAATCCGGGTTCGAGCAGTACGTC. Amino acids: CASSQSGFEQYV.

This clonotype was seen a few times. The V and J genes are TRBV20-1 and TRBJ1-2, with 7 positions matching TRBD1. CDR3 length: 11 amino acids. Per germline, CDR1 DFQATT and CDR2 SNEGSKA (reference sequence). The CDR3 region is CRGDRAGGYTF. The CDR3 nucleotides are TGCAGAGGAGACAGGGCTGGTGGCTACACCTTC.

This clonotype has a handful of counts. The CDR3, as DNA: TGTGCCAGCAGCCTCCAGTACTATGGCTACACCTTC. This encodes CASSLQYYGYTF. The V call is TRBV28, the J call TRBJ1-2; no clear D. CDR1 and CDR2 from the germline V gene are MDHEN and SYDVKM. Trimming left V 6 bases short and J 3 bases short, with 8 bases between. The CDR3 runs 12 residues.

There are many counts of this clonotype. The V gene is TRBV4-2, the J gene TRBJ2-5, with a possible D match to TRBD2 (6 bases). Trimming took 1 base from V and 5 from J, leaving 11 bases between them. Germline V CDR1 and CDR2: LGHNA, YNFKEQ. CDR3 size: 14 residues. The CDR3 coding sequence is TGTGCCAGCAGCCAAGGGTCGGCGGGGGAGACCCAGTACTTC. Translation gives CASSQGSAGETQYF.